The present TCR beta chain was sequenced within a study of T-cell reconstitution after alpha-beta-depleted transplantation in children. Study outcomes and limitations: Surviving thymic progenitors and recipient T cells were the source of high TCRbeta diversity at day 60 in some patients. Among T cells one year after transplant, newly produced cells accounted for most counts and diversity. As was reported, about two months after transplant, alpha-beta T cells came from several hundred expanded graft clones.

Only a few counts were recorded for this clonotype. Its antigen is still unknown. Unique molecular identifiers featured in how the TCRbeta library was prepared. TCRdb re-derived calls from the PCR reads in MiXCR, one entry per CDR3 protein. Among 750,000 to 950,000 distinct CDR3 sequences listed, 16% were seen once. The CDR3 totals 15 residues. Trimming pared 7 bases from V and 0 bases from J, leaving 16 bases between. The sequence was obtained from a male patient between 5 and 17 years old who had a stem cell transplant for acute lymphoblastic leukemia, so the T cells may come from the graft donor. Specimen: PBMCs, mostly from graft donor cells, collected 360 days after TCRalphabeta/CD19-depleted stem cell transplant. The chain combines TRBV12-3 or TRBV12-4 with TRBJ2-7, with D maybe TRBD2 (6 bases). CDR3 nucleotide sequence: TGTGCCAGCACCCGAGGTAGCGGCCCCTCCTACGAGCAGTACTTC. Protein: CASTRGSGPSYEQYF.